One T cell receptor beta chain is described in this entry. What it recognizes is unknown. TCRdb keeps only in-frame clones here, not all; method: immunoSEQ multiplex PCR. The data hold approximately 200,000 clones, with roughly 90% observed a single time. This sample was taken from a study of T cell responses to AZD1222 COVID-19 vaccine. V was clipped by 5 bases and J by 4 bases; unmatched bases: 13. CDR1 is WNHNN, CDR2 SYGVQD, per germline (reference sequence). The CDR3 extends over 18 amino acids. Analyses pooled second doses at about 4 or about 12 weeks. General study points: As reported, nearly half of all spike-specific TCRs target variant regions that are unmutated. Spike-specific TCR breadth rose after two AZD1222 doses, and depth rose as well. Mostly white British, mostly female donors; authors suggested clonal diversity may be underestimated.

Material: peripheral blood, obtained 28 days after the second AZD1222 dose. The sequence came from an adult who received the AZD1222 COVID-19 vaccine. The chain joins TRBV10-1 to TRBJ2-2, with TRBD2 identical over 10 bases. The CDR3 DNA reads TGCGCCAGCAGTTCAAGCGGGAGGGCCCTCGGGGGCACCGGGGAGCTGTTTTTT. Protein sequence: CASSSSGRALGGTGELFF.